This T cell receptor beta chain appears in the sequencing data of a study of blood T cell repertoires in COVID-19 (dated by TCRdb to 2018 to 2021). Regarding the complete study: Samples covering the acute and convalescent phases of COVID-19 were provided by collaborators in the United States, Italy and Spain. The prospective study material was composed of cDNA or gDNA derived from T cells, B-cell-depleted T cells, or PBMCs. The dataset comprised deeply sampled blood TCRbeta repertoires from subjects exposed to, actively infected with, or recovered from COVID-19. The repertoires were released in a freely available public database meant as a resource for research on the immune response to SARS-CoV-2. Samples were obtained from the ongoing ImmuneRACE study (first 160 participants) and from about 1,300 subjects provided by 6 global collaborators. Sample metadata almost always included a de-identified subject ID, COVID-19 status, age in years and sex. Where available, HLA class I and class II types were taken from metadata supplied by the sample provider and were not determined by assay-based typing.

Enrolling through a virtual design, the prospective study's participants ranged in age from about 18 to 89 years and lived across 20 to 25 United States geographic areas. To assign participants to cohorts, the prospective study relied on clinical history that participants themselves reported in a screening survey and a study questionnaire. ImmuneRACE Cohort 3 recovered participants were defined by two consecutive negative NP/OP PCR tests, healthcare professional clearance, or symptom resolution. In the prospective study, mobile phlebotomists collected whole blood, serum and a nasopharyngeal or oropharyngeal swab from each participant. Prospective study participants could optionally give additional blood draws and questionnaires over a roughly 2-month period. Before DNA extraction, blood samples from the prospective study were shipped at room temperature or frozen. Results and caveats for the whole study, not just this receptor: Clinical and demographic metadata were provided uncurated, with the amount varying by source and participant.

TCRbeta CDR3 regions were amplified from genomic DNA by means of the immunoSEQ Assay, a bias-controlled multiplex PCR. Per the authors' processing: Nucleated cell counts per sample were estimated from amplification of reference gene primers within the assay. To quantify the absolute abundance of each unique TCRbeta CDR3 rearrangement, sequence reads were collapsed and filtered. For each sample, productive Simpson clonality was calculated as the square root of Simpson's diversity index across productive rearrangements. TCRdb's version of the immuneACCESS table is confined to in-frame rearrangements and falls short of the full clone set. An unresolved V gene accounts for under half of the shortfall where checked; the remainder is of unknown origin. The V and J calls and clone size were taken over from that table, and D and trimming were inferred from the DNA. The sample records 300,000 to 400,000 clones, about 89% of which are singletons. The ten largest clones capture 4.5% to 6.5% of the sample.

Note on this clone: Its antigen remains undetermined. Per-nucleotide qualities are absent, and no much larger clonotype sits a single base away.

For CDR1 and CDR2, the germline V gene lists KGHDR and SFDVKD. There are 16 amino acids in the CDR3, from cysteine to phenylalanine inclusive. CDR3 DNA is the only sequence kept; it has 48 bases, read in frame from the first base. Compared with germline, V lacks 5 bases and J lacks 3 bases; bases without a gene match: 9. This TCR was recovered from a man in his 60s who had recovered from COVID-19. The sample comprised PBMCs or T cells enriched from blood (not recorded which). Rearrangement joined TRBV24-1 to TRBJ2-1; the junction holds 7 bases that match TRBD2. CDR3 protein: CATSALGAGVYNEQFF. The nucleotides read TGTGCCACCAGTGCGCTAGGGGCGGGAGTCTACAATGAGCAGTTCTTC.